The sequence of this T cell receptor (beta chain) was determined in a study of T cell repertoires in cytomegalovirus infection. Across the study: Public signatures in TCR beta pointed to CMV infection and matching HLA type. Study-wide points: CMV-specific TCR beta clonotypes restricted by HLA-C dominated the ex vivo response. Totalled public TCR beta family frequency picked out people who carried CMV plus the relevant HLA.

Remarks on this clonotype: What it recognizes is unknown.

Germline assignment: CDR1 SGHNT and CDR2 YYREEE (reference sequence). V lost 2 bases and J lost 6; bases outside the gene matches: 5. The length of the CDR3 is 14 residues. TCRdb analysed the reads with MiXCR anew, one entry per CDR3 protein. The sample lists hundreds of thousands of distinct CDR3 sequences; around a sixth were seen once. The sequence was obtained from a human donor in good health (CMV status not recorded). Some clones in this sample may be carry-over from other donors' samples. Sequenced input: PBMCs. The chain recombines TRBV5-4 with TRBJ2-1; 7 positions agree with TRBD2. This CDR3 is CASSFDWGGNEQFF. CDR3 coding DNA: TGTGCCAGCAGCTTTGATTGGGGGGGCAATGAGCAGTTCTTC.